These 5 T cell receptor beta chains came from one sample sequenced in a study of CD8 T cells in ankylosing spondylitis. MiXCR, run by TCRdb on the 5' RACE reads, gives a single entry per CDR3 protein. The sample has 190,000 or so distinct CDR3 sequences; roughly 13% are singletons. Sequencing used blood, either unsorted or a sorted T cell fraction (not recorded which). The origin of the receptors is a male donor with ankylosing spondylitis or in good health (not recorded which).

The chain links TRBV29-1 to TRBJ2-2; a weak D match, TRBD2 (6 bases). The CDR3 consists of 16 residues. With 1 base removed from V and 1 base from J, the gap between germline ends came to 13 bases. Germline V gene lookup returns CDR1 SQVTM and CDR2 ANQGSEA. Here the CDR3 reads CSVEVWGRQNTGELFF. Written as DNA, the CDR3 is TGCAGCGTTGAAGTGTGGGGGAGGCAGAACACCGGGGAGCTGTTTTTT.

This chain connects TRBV7-9 to TRBJ1-2; weak D call: TRBD1 (5 bases). The CDR3 contains 17 residues. With 1 base removed from V and 3 bases from J, the gap between germline ends came to 18 bases. The germline gives CDR1 SEHNR, CDR2 FQNEAQ (reference sequence). CDR3: CASSLGQSWGTDYGYTF. The CDR3, as DNA: TGTGCCAGCAGCTTAGGCCAATCCTGGGGGACCGACTATGGCTACACCTTC.

The sample holds a few counts of this clonotype. The rearrangement links TRBV12-3 or TRBV12-4 to TRBJ2-3; D ambiguous. The CDR3 loop spans 14 amino acids. V gave up 3 bases and J gave up 0 bases, with 7 bases separating them. The CDR3, as DNA: TGTGCCAGCAGTTTTACGACTAGCACAGATACGCAGTATTTT. Its translation is CASSFTTSTDTQYF.

The chain recombines TRBV4-2 with TRBJ2-5; 11 nucleotides match TRBD2. Germline loops: CDR1 LGHNA, CDR2 YNFKEQ. The CDR3 has 18 amino acids. The junction had 12 bases not matched to a gene; V was cut back by 4 bases and J by 2 bases. CDR3 sequence (DNA): TGTGCCAGCAGCCCCGGGACTAGCGGCAACACAGTTCAAGAGACCCAGTACTTC. Amino acids: CASSPGTSGNTVQETQYF.

J is TRBJ2-7 and V is TRBV5-1, with 8 bases aligning to TRBD1. The germline V gene has CDR1 SGHRS and CDR2 YFSETQ. The V gene end was trimmed by 2 bases and the J gene end by 6 bases; junction bases not matched to a gene: 7. The CDR3 is 14 amino acids. The CDR3, as DNA: TGCGCCAGCAGCTTTGTGGGACAGGTTGTCGAGCAGTACTTC. Protein product: CASSFVGQVVEQYF.